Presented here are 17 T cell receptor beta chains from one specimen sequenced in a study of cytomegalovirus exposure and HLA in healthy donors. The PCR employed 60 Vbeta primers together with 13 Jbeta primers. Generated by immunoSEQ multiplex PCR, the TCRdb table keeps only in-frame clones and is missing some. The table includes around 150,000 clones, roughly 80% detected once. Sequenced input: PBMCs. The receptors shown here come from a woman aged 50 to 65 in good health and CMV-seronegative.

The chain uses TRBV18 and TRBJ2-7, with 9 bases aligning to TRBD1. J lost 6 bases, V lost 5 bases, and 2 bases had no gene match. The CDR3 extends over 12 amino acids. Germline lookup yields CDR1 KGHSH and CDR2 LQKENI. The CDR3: CASSTGQGEQYF. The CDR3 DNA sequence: TGTGCCAGCTCAACGGGACAGGGCGAGCAGTACTTC.

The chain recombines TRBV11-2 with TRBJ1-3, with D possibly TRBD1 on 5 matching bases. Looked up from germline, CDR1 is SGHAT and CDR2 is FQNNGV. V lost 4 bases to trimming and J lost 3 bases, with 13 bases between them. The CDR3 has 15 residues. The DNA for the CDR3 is TGTGCCAGCAGCTCCCGCGGGGGTGGTGGAAACACCATATATTTT. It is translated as CASSSRGGGGNTIYF.

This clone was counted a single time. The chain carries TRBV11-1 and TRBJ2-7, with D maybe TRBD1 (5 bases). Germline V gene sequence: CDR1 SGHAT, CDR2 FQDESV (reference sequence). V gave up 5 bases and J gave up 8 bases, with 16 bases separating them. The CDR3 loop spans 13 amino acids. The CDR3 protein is CASSHPLGAQQYF. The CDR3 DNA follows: TGTGCCAGCAGCCACCCCCTAGGGGCACAGCAGTACTTC.

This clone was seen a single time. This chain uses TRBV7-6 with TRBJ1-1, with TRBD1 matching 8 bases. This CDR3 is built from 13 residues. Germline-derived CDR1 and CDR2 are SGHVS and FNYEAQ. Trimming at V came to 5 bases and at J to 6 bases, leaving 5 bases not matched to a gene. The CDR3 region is CASSPQTGAEAFF. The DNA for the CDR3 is TGTGCCAGCAGCCCGCAGACAGGGGCTGAAGCTTTCTTT.

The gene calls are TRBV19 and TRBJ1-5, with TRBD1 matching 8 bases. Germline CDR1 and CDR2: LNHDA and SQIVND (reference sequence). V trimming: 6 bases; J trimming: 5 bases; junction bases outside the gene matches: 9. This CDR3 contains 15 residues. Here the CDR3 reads CASRDRVASYQPQHF. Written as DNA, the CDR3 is TGTGCCAGTAGGGACAGGGTAGCTAGTTATCAGCCCCAGCATTTT.

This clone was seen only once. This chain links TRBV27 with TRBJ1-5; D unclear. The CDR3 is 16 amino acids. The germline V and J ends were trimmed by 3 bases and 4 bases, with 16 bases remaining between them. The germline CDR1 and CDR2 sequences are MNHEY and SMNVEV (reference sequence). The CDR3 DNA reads TGTGCCAGCAGTTTCTTTGGGGTCCGGGGAAATCAGCCCCAGCATTTT. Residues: CASSFFGVRGNQPQHF.

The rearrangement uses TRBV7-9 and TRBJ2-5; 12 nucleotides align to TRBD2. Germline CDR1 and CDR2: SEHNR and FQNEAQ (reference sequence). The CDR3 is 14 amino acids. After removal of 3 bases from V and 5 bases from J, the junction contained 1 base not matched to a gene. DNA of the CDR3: TGTGCCAGCAGCTTCGGACTAGCGGGGGAGACCCAGTACTTC. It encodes CASSFGLAGETQYF.

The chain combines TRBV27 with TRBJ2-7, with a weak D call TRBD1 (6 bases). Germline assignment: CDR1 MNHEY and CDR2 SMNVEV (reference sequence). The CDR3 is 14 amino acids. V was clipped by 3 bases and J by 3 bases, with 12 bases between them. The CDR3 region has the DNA TGTGCCAGCAGTTTCGGGGACAAGCACTACGAGCAGTACTTC. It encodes CASSFGDKHYEQYF.

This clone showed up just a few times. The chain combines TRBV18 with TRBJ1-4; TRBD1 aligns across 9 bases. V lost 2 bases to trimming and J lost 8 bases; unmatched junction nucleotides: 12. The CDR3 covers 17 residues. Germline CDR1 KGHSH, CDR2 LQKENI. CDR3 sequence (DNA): TGTGCCAGCTCACCAGGTCGGATTGGGACAGGGAACGAAAAACTGTTTTTT. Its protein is CASSPGRIGTGNEKLFF.

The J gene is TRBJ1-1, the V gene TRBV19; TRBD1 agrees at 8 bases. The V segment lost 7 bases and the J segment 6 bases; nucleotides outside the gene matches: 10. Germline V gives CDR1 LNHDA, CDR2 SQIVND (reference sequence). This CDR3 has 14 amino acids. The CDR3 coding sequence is TGTGCCAGTACTCGGACAGGGAAGTATCCTGAAGCTTTCTTT. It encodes CASTRTGKYPEAFF.

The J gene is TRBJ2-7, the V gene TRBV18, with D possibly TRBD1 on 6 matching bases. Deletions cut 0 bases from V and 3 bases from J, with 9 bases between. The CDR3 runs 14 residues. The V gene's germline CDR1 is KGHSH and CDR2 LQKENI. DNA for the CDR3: TGTGCCAGCTCACCACCGGCAGGGGACTACGAGCAGTACTTC. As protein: CASSPPAGDYEQYF. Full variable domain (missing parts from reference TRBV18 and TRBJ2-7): NAGVMQNPRHLVRRRGQEARLRCSPMKGHSHVYWYRQLPEEGLKFMVYLQKENIIDESGMPKERFSAEFPKEGPSILRIQQVVRGDSAAYFCASSPPAGDYEQYFGPGTRLTVT.

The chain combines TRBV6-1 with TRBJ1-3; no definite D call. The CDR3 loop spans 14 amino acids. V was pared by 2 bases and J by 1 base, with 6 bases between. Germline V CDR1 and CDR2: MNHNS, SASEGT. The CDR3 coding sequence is TGTGCCAGCAGTGAATCCCCTTCTGGAAACACCATATATTTT. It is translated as CASSESPSGNTIYF.

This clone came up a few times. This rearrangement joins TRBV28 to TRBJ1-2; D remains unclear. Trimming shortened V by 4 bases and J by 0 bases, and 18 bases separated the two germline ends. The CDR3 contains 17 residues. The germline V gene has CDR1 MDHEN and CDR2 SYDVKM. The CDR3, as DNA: TGTGCCAGCAGTTCCCCCGGGGAAGAGGTAGCTAACTATGGCTACACCTTC. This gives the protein CASSSPGEEVANYGYTF.

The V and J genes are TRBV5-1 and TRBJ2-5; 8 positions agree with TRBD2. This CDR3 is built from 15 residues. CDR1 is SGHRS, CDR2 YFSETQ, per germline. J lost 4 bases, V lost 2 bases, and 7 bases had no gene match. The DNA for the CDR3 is TGCGCCAGCAGCTTCCGGGACCGGGGGGGAGAGACCCAGTACTTC. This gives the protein CASSFRDRGGETQYF. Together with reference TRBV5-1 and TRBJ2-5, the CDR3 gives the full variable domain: KAGVTQTPRYLIKTRGQQVTLSCSPISGHRSVSWYQQTPGQGLQFLFEYFSETQRNKGNFPGRFSGRQFSNSRSEMNVSTLELGDSALYLCASSFRDRGGETQYFGPGTRLLVL.

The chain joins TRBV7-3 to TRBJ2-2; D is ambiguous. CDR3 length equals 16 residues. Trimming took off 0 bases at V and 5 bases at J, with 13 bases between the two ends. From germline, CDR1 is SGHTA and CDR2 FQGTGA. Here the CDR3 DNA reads TGTGCCAGCAGCTTAACCTTTACTTCCATAACCGGGGAGCTGTTTTTT. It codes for CASSLTFTSITGELFF.

CDR3 amino acids: CASTQTGGSYNEQFF. CDR3 nucleotide sequence: TGCGCCAGCACACAAACAGGGGGCTCCTACAATGAGCAGTTCTTC. This chain links TRBV5-1 with TRBJ2-1, with 8 bases identical to TRBD1. Per germline, CDR1 SGHRS and CDR2 YFSETQ. Germline trimming cut 6 bases from V and 0 bases from J; bases unmatched to any gene: 5. The CDR3 is made up of 15 amino acids.

CDR3 amino acids: CASSPRYGTGSYEQYF. The CDR3 DNA follows: TGCGCCAGCAGCCCGCGCTATGGGACAGGCTCCTACGAGCAGTACTTC. V is TRBV4-1 and J is TRBJ2-7, with 8 positions matching TRBD1. This CDR3 contains 16 residues. The ends lost 4 bases at V and 0 bases at J; junction bases unmatched: 8. Germline V gene data show CDR1 as MGHRA and CDR2 as YSYEKL.